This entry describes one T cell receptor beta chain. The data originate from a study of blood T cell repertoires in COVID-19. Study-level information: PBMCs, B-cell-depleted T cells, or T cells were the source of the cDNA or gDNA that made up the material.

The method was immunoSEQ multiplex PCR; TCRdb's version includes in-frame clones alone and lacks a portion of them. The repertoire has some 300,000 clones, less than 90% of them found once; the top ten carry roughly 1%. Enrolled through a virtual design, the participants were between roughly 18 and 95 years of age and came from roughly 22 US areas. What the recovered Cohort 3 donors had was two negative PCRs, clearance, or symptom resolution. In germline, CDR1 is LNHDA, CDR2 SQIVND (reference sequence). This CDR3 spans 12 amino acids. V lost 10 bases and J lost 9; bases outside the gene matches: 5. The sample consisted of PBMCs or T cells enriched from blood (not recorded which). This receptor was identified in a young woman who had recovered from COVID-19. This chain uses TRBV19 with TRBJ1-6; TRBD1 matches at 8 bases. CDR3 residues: CATSDRGSPLHF. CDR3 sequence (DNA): TGTGCCACCTCTGACAGGGGTTCACCCCTCCACTTT.